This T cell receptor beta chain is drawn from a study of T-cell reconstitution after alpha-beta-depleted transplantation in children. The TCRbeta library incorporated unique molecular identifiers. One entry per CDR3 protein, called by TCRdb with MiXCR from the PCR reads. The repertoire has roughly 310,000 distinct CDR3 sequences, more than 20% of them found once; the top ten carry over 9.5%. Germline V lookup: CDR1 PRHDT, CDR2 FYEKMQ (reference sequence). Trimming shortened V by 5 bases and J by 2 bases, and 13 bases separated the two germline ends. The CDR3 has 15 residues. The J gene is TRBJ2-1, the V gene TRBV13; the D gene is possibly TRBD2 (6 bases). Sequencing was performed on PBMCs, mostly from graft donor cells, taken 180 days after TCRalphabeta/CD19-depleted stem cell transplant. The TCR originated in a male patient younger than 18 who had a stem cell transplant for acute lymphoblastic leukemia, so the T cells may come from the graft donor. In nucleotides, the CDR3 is TGTGCCAGCAGCCCGGGACTGCCCGCCTACAATGAGCAGTTCTTC. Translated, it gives CASSPGLPAYNEQFF.